This T cell receptor beta chain came from a study of blood T cell repertoires in COVID-19. Method: immunoSEQ multiplex PCR; TCRdb's copy keeps in-frame clones and lacks some. Of 59,000 or so clones in the sample, about nine tenths were seen once. This CDR3 has 20 residues. Germline values: CDR1 MNHNS, CDR2 SASEGT. V trimming: 2 bases; J trimming: 4 bases; junction bases outside the gene matches: 19. The sample taken for sequencing was peripheral blood. This receptor was taken from a human donor in a cohort sampled during active COVID-19. V is TRBV6-1 and J is TRBJ2-1; 8 bases agree with TRBD2. CDR3 in DNA: TGTGCCAGCAGTGAAAGTTGGGGGCGGGAGGTATATCCCGGATACAATGAGCAGTTCTTC. Residues: CASSESWGREVYPGYNEQFF.